Listed here are 30 T cell receptor beta chains from one sample, sequenced in a study of blood T cell repertoires in COVID-19. Method: immunoSEQ multiplex PCR; TCRdb's copy keeps in-frame clones and lacks some. Of around 250,000 clones in the sample, 86% were seen once. The specimen was peripheral blood. These receptors were collected from an elderly woman with COVID-19, enrolled during active disease.

The chain has TRBV5-1 and TRBJ2-5, with TRBD1 identical over 7 bases. Trimming took 7 bases from V and 2 from J; bases not matched to a gene: 11. CDR1 SGHRS and CDR2 YFSETQ come from the germline V gene. The CDR3 has 15 residues. In DNA, the CDR3 is TGCGCCAGCCTGCCCACGGGACAGCCGCAAGAGACCCAGTACTTC. This translates into CASLPTGQPQETQYF.

This clone came up once. The chain joins TRBV4-2 to TRBJ1-4; TRBD1 matches 10 bases. V was clipped by 0 bases and J by 5 bases; unmatched bases: 0. Germline V CDR1 and CDR2: LGHNA, YNFKEQ. CDR3 length equals 15 residues. The CDR3 sequence is CASSQEDRGNEKLFF. CDR3 nucleotide sequence: TGTGCCAGCAGCCAAGAGGACAGGGGGAATGAAAAACTGTTTTTT.

The chain links TRBV3-1 (or the pseudogene TRBV3-2) to TRBJ2-5; D not certain. V lost 0 bases and J lost 5, with 13 bases in between. This CDR3 contains 15 residues. CDR1 is LGHDT and CDR2 is YNNKEL in the germline V gene (reference sequence). The chain's CDR3 is CASSQDSPLGETQYF. The CDR3, as DNA: TGTGCCAGCAGCCAAGACAGTCCCCTCGGGGAGACCCAGTACTTC.

The J gene is TRBJ2-2, the V gene TRBV28; 10 bases are shared with TRBD1. The CDR3 loop spans 16 amino acids. Germline CDR1 is MDHEN and CDR2 is SYDVKM. V lost 6 bases and J lost 1; bases outside the gene matches: 5. The CDR3 DNA sequence: TGTGCCAGCAGCCAGGGACAGGGGCTGAACACCGGGGAGCTGTTTTTT. Its translation is CASSQGQGLNTGELFF. Full variable domain (rest looked up from reference TRBV28 and TRBJ2-2): DVKVTQSSRYLVKRTGEKVFLECVQDMDHENMFWYRQDPGLGLRLIYFSYDVKMKEKGDIPEGYSVSREKKERFSLILESASTNQTSMYLCASSQGQGLNTGELFFGEGSRLTVL.

This chain joins TRBV28 and TRBJ2-3; 10 bases map to TRBD2. The CDR3 runs 15 residues. Germline assignment: CDR1 MDHEN and CDR2 SYDVKM. The junction had 5 bases not matched to a gene; V was cut back by 4 bases and J by 4 bases. CDR3 in amino acids: CASSSSGGAPDTQYF. The CDR3 DNA follows: TGTGCCAGCAGTTCGAGCGGGGGGGCCCCAGATACGCAGTATTTT.

The rearrangement joins TRBV24-1 to TRBJ2-3; no clear D. V was pared by 9 bases and J by 2 bases, with 17 bases between. Looked up from germline, CDR1 is KGHDR and CDR2 is SFDVKD. The CDR3 contains 15 residues. The CDR3 here is CATQSSTTLTDTQYF. In DNA, the CDR3 is TGTGCCACCCAGTCCTCAACTACCCTCACAGATACGCAGTATTTT.

The rearrangement joins TRBV10-3 to TRBJ1-1; 8 nucleotides match TRBD1. From germline, CDR1 is ENHRY and CDR2 SYGVKD. The V and J ends lost 4 bases and 1 base, in that order; junction bases with no gene match: 2. There are 14 residues in the CDR3. As DNA, the CDR3 is TGTGCCATCAGTGGGGACAGGAGGAACACTGAAGCTTTCTTT. It encodes CAISGDRRNTEAFF.

The V call is TRBV20-1, the J call TRBJ2-7; TRBD2 aligns across 8 bases. CDR1 and CDR2 from the germline V gene are DFQATT and SNEGSKA (reference sequence). V lost 3 bases to trimming and J lost 4 bases; unmatched junction nucleotides: 8. This CDR3 region has 14 residues. CDR3 sequence reads: CSASSERGPYEQYF. The CDR3 DNA follows: TGCAGTGCTAGTAGCGAGCGGGGGCCGTACGAGCAGTACTTC.

This clone occurred a few times. J is TRBJ1-1 and V is TRBV7-2; a possible D gene is TRBD1 (6 bases). V lost 6 bases and J 7 bases, leaving 18 bases between the germline ends. Germline V CDR1 and CDR2: SGHTA, FQGNSA. This CDR3 is built from 14 residues. The CDR3 DNA is TGTGCCAGCAGATTTAGGGGGTCGGGTGATGAAGCTTTCTTT. It encodes CASRFRGSGDEAFF.

In this sample, this clone turned up a few times. This sequence joins TRBV5-5 and TRBJ2-2; a possible D gene is TRBD1 (6 bases). Germline CDR1 reads SGHKS; CDR2 reads YYEKEE (reference sequence). The V end lost 5 bases, the J end lost 5 bases, and 16 bases lay between the germline ends. CDR3 length: 15 residues. Here the CDR3 DNA reads TGTGCCAGCAGAACCTTGGGGGCTAGAACCGGGGAGCTGTTTTTT. Encoded protein: CASRTLGARTGELFF.

The chain carries TRBV3-1 (or the pseudogene TRBV3-2) and TRBJ2-3; TRBD2 matches 8 bases. Germline CDR1 reads LGHDT; CDR2 reads YNNKEL (reference sequence). There are 19 residues in the CDR3. Trimming cost V 6 bases and J 0 bases; bases outside gene matches: 17. CDR3 loop: CASRRAFSASSGSTDTQYF. In nucleotides, the CDR3 is TGTGCCAGCAGACGTGCGTTTAGTGCTTCTAGCGGGAGCACAGATACGCAGTATTTT.

The V and J genes are TRBV12-5 and TRBJ2-2; TRBD2 matches 9 bases. The CDR3 length is 16 residues. V was pared by 5 bases and J by 2 bases, with 6 bases of the junction left unmatched. CDR1 and CDR2 (germline): LGHNT, FRNRAP. This chain's CDR3 is CASGLTSGSNTGELFF. The CDR3 DNA is TGTGCTAGTGGTCTCACTAGCGGGTCTAACACCGGGGAGCTGTTTTTT. Based on the CDR3 plus reference TRBV12-5 and TRBJ2-2, the full variable domain is DARVTQTPRHKVTEMGQEVTMRCQPILGHNTVFWYRQTMMQGLELLAYFRNRAPLDDSGMPKDRFSAEMPDATLATLKIQPSEPRDSAVYFCASGLTSGSNTGELFFGEGSRLTVL.

The gene calls are TRBV19 and TRBJ1-5; possibly TRBD1 for D (5 bases). Trimming removed 1 base at V and 0 bases at J, with 13 bases between. This CDR3 is built from 17 residues. Germline V gives CDR1 LNHDA, CDR2 SQIVND (reference sequence). This chain's CDR3 is CASSIGQGSYSNQPQHF. CDR3 in DNA: TGTGCCAGTAGTATAGGCCAGGGCAGCTATAGCAATCAGCCCCAGCATTTT.

V usage is TRBV10-3 and J usage is TRBJ1-1, with D possibly being TRBD1 (5 bases). The CDR3 extends over 14 amino acids. CDR1 is ENHRY, CDR2 SYGVKD, per germline. Trimming took 3 bases from V and 1 from J, leaving 9 bases between them. The CDR3 is CAISEDRPNTEAFF. Written as DNA, the CDR3 is TGTGCCATCAGTGAAGACAGACCGAACACTGAAGCTTTCTTT.

This clone has more than one count but fewer than ten. The V gene is TRBV11-2, the J gene TRBJ1-1; 9 nucleotides line up with TRBD1. The CDR3 has 15 residues. From germline, CDR1 is SGHAT and CDR2 FQNNGV. Unmatched junction bases numbered 4, after V lost 5 bases and J lost 0 bases. This chain's CDR3 is CASSRGQGLNTEAFF. The CDR3 DNA sequence: TGTGCCAGCAGCCGGGGACAGGGTTTGAACACTGAAGCTTTCTTT.

The rearrangement joins TRBV3-1 (or the pseudogene TRBV3-2) to TRBJ2-7, with 9 bases aligning to TRBD1. Unmatched junction bases numbered 4, after V lost 0 bases and J lost 4 bases. Germline V lookup: CDR1 LGHDT, CDR2 YNNKEL (reference sequence). CDR3 length equals 15 residues. In nucleotides, the CDR3 is TGTGCCAGCAGCCAAGATCAGGGACAGGGATACGAGCAGTACTTC. Protein: CASSQDQGQGYEQYF.

The V and J genes are TRBV18 and TRBJ2-1, with TRBD2 as a possible D gene (6 bases). V lost 2 bases and J lost 4, with 21 bases in between. CDR1 is KGHSH and CDR2 is LQKENI in the germline V gene. This CDR3 has 18 amino acids. The CDR3 DNA follows: TGTGCCAGCTCACCATATAGCGGACTTACAACCTCATACAATGAGCAGTTCTTC. Protein product: CASSPYSGLTTSYNEQFF.

V and J are TRBV4-2 and TRBJ1-1, with TRBD1 matching 12 bases. V shed 0 bases and J 6 bases; nucleotides not matched to a gene: 14. CDR3 length equals 19 residues. Looked up from germline, CDR1 is LGHNA and CDR2 is YNFKEQ. CDR3 bases: TGTGCCAGCAGCCAAGAGGGACAGGGGGCTTGGGGGCCCTTGGCTGAAGCTTTCTTT. Residues: CASSQEGQGAWGPLAEAFF.

The CDR3 DNA sequence: TGTGCCAGCAGAAGGAGCACTGAAGCTTTCTTT. It specifies CASRRSTEAFF. J is TRBJ1-1 and V is TRBV28; D uncertain. Germline lookup yields CDR1 MDHEN and CDR2 SYDVKM. Trimming stripped 6 bases from V and 4 bases from J, with 6 bases between. The CDR3 runs to 11 residues.

CDR3 in amino acids: CASSLRSRVYGYTF. CDR3 in DNA: TGTGCCAGCAGCTTACGTAGCAGGGTATATGGCTACACCTTC. The rearrangement links TRBV7-2 to TRBJ1-2, with D possibly TRBD1 on 5 matching bases. CDR1 and CDR2 (germline): SGHTA, FQGNSA. This CDR3 is 14 amino acids long. V lost 2 bases and J lost 5, with 12 bases in between.

The chain is built from TRBV4-1 and TRBJ1-4; D unclear. Trimming stripped 3 bases from V and 4 bases from J, with 18 bases between. Germline V CDR1 and CDR2: MGHRA, YSYEKL. The CDR3 loop spans 17 amino acids. CDR3 sequence: CASSQDSSLLGNEKLFF. The DNA for the CDR3 is TGCGCCAGCAGCCAGGACTCAAGCCTTCTGGGTAATGAAAAACTGTTTTTT.

The chain combines TRBV29-1 with TRBJ1-5, with D perhaps TRBD1 (5 bases). The CDR3 has 14 amino acids. Germline V gene sequence: CDR1 SQVTM, CDR2 ANQGSEA. V lost 3 bases and J lost 7, with 16 bases in between. The CDR3 DNA reads TGCAGCGTTGACTACGGGGGGAGAGGACAGCCCCAGCATTTT. Protein sequence: CSVDYGGRGQPQHF.

This chain joins TRBV19 and TRBJ1-1; D gene ambiguous. Germline V gives CDR1 LNHDA, CDR2 SQIVND (reference sequence). The ends were cut back, 6 bases at V and 6 bases at J, with 8 bases in the middle. The CDR3 consists of 11 residues. CDR3 residues: CASRIGSEAFF. CDR3 coding DNA: TGTGCCAGTAGGATCGGGTCTGAAGCTTTCTTT.

The J gene is TRBJ1-1, the V gene TRBV19; the D gene is possibly TRBD1 (5 bases). Trimming took off 6 bases at V and 5 bases at J, with 22 bases between the two ends. Per germline, CDR1 LNHDA and CDR2 SQIVND (reference sequence). CDR3 length equals 16 residues. The CDR3 loop reads CASSLAGGLGETEAFF. Here the CDR3 DNA reads TGTGCCAGTAGCCTTGCCGGGGGATTGGGGGAAACTGAAGCTTTCTTT.

This clone was detected only a few times. The V gene is TRBV28, the J gene TRBJ1-5, with TRBD1 as a possible D gene (6 bases). CDR3 length: 16 residues. The ends were cut back, 3 bases at V and 4 bases at J, with 16 bases in the middle. CDR1 MDHEN and CDR2 SYDVKM come from the germline V gene. CDR3 in DNA: TGTGCCAGCAGTTTTAGGCGGGGGGCAGGGAATCAGCCCCAGCATTTT. As protein: CASSFRRGAGNQPQHF.

The gene calls are TRBV25-1 and TRBJ1-4; D might be TRBD1 (6 bases). The CDR3 has 14 residues. The germline V gene has CDR1 MGHDK and CDR2 SYGVNS. Between the trimmed V and J ends, which lost 5 bases and 7 bases, there was a span of 14 bases. The CDR3 bases are TGTGCCAGCAGTTTAGGGGGTATTGGTGAAAAACTGTTTTTT. This codes for CASSLGGIGEKLFF.

The rearrangement joins TRBV6-5 to TRBJ2-1; 8 bases are a match to TRBD2. This CDR3 spans 15 amino acids. V lost 2 bases and J lost 5; bases outside the gene matches: 5. The germline V gene has CDR1 MNHEY and CDR2 SVGAGI. DNA for the CDR3: TGTGCCAGCAGTTACGCGGGGACTAGTAACAATGAGCAGTTCTTC. It yields the protein CASSYAGTSNNEQFF.

The chain uses TRBV7-2 and TRBJ1-1; TRBD1 agrees at 7 bases. Germline trimming cut 1 base from V and 5 bases from J; bases unmatched to any gene: 10. Germline V gene sequence: CDR1 SGHTA, CDR2 FQGNSA. This CDR3 has 16 amino acids. The CDR3 loop is CASSLEVRQGGTEAFF. For the CDR3, the DNA is TGTGCCAGCAGCTTAGAGGTCCGACAGGGCGGAACTGAAGCTTTCTTT. Supplemented by reference TRBV7-2 and TRBJ1-1, the full variable domain reads GAGVSQSPSNKVTEKGKDVELRCDPISGHTALYWYRQSLGQGLEFLIYFQGNSAPDKSGLPSDRFSAERTGGSVSTLTIQRTQQEDSAVYLCASSLEVRQGGTEAFFGQGTRLTVV.

V and J are TRBV6-5 and TRBJ2-5; 12 nucleotides line up with TRBD2. The CDR3 totals 15 residues. V was clipped by 4 bases and J by 4 bases; unmatched bases: 4. Germline CDR1 reads MNHEY; CDR2 reads SVGAGI. The CDR3 is CASSSSGGAGETQYF. In nucleotides, the CDR3 is TGTGCCAGCAGTTCTAGCGGGGGGGCCGGAGAGACCCAGTACTTC.

The J gene is TRBJ1-5, the V gene TRBV7-6; D uncertain. This CDR3 is 16 amino acids long. Germline-derived CDR1 and CDR2 are SGHVS and FNYEAQ. Trimming shortened V by 1 base and J by 3 bases, and 13 bases separated the two germline ends. Here the CDR3 reads CASSLDGGRSNQPQHF. In nucleotides, the CDR3 is TGTGCCAGCAGCTTAGATGGAGGCAGATCCAATCAGCCCCAGCATTTT.